This T cell receptor beta chain was documented in a study of shared clonotypes between healthy human individuals. Study context: Three plates each covered CD4 naive and memory; CD8 naive two, CD8 memory one. Findings and caveats of the study: Several donors held roughly 5% of naive CD4 clonotypes in common. It was anticipated that sequencing depth would influence how many clonotypes donors shared.

In the case of this clone: Antigen specificity is unknown. The sample contains more than one DNA sequence encoding this CDR3.

Assay execution proceeded at the deep level. TCRdb's table, derived via immunoSEQ multiplex PCR, lists solely in-frame clones and lacks some. The sample holds 2 million to 2.5 million clones, under 97% seen once. The sequence came from a young man in good health. The sequenced sample consisted of naive CD4+ T cells sorted from blood. Regarding subset: CD45RA+ positively selected.

Here the CDR3 DNA reads TGCGCCAGCAGCTTAGCGGGTTCCTACGAGCAGTACTTC. It encodes CASSLAGSYEQYF. The chain links TRBV5-1 to TRBJ2-7, with D possibly matching TRBD2 (6 bases). The V end lost 2 bases, the J end lost 1 base, and 7 bases lay between the germline ends. The germline gives CDR1 SGHRS, CDR2 YFSETQ. The CDR3 is 13 residues long.